A selection of T cell receptor beta chains follows, all from one sample in a study of blood T cell repertoires in COVID-19. TCRdb keeps only in-frame clones here, not all; method: immunoSEQ multiplex PCR. The top ten hold about 15% of the sample, which has about 190,000 clones, around 76% seen once. Specimen: PBMCs or T cells enriched from blood (not recorded which). Receptor source: a woman aged 45 to 65 with acute COVID-19. The CDR3 runs from the conserved cysteine through the conserved F or W. The order of the fields is D gene, J gene, V gene, clone size, CDR3 DNA, CDR3 protein. The D gene is left open where the match is weak. A clone size is listed for some rows: how often the clone was seen (once, few, many), or a class if it is expanded.

. | TRBJ1-5 | TRBV27 | . | TGTGCCAGCAGTTCTAACATTGCGGCAGGGGTCGGCAATCAGCCCCAGCATTTT | CASSSNIAAGVGNQPQHF
. | TRBJ2-5 | TRBV18 | once | TGTGCCAGCTCCAAGTCGGGAGAGACCCAGTACTTC | CASSKSGETQYF
. | TRBJ1-1 | TRBV12-3/TRBV12-4 | . | TGTGCCAGCAGTGCAGGCACTGAAGCTTTCTTT | CASSAGTEAFF
. | TRBJ2-1 | TRBV7-8 | . | TGTGCCAGCAGCTTAGGGGGCGGGGCAATATCTCTTAATGAGCAGTTCTTC | CASSLGGGAISLNEQFF
TRBD2 | TRBJ2-3 | TRBV5-1 | . | TGCGCCAGCAGCCTGGGACTAGCGGGGGGGCCCACAGATACGCAGTATTTT | CASSLGLAGGPTDTQYF
. | TRBJ1-4 | TRBV18 | . | TGTGCCAGCTCACCGCCAGCGGGAGGAGCCGGGAGTGAAAAACTGTTTTTT | CASSPPAGGAGSEKLFF
. | TRBJ1-2 | TRBV21-1 | once | TGTGCCAGCAGCAAAGCGCAGGAGACAGGATTAAACTATGGCTACACCTTC | CASSKAQETGLNYGYTF
TRBD1 | TRBJ2-1 | TRBV19 | . | TGTGCCAGTAGCTCAGGGGGCCTGTCCAATGAGCAGTTCTTC | CASSSGGLSNEQFF
TRBD1 | TRBJ2-2 | TRBV24-1 | . | TGTGCCACCAGTGATTTAAGACCTCCTACAGGGGTTATGGACACCGGGGAGCTGTTTTTT | CATSDLRPPTGVMDTGELFF
. | TRBJ2-2 | TRBV29-1 | . | TGCAGCGTTGAGGGCCCGAACACCGGGGAGCTGTTTTTT | CSVEGPNTGELFF
TRBD1 | TRBJ1-2 | TRBV16 | . | TGTGCCAGCAGCCTAAACCCCGGGACAGGGGGCGGCTACACCTTC | CASSLNPGTGGGYTF
TRBD1 | TRBJ1-4 | TRBV11-2 | once | TGTGCCAGCAGCTTGGGCCGGGACAGTGGCGAAAAACTGTTTTTT | CASSLGRDSGEKLFF
TRBD2 | TRBJ2-1 | TRBV2 | . | TGTGCCAGCACCCCTAGCGGGGGGAGCTCCTACAATGAGCAGTTCTTC | CASTPSGGSSYNEQFF